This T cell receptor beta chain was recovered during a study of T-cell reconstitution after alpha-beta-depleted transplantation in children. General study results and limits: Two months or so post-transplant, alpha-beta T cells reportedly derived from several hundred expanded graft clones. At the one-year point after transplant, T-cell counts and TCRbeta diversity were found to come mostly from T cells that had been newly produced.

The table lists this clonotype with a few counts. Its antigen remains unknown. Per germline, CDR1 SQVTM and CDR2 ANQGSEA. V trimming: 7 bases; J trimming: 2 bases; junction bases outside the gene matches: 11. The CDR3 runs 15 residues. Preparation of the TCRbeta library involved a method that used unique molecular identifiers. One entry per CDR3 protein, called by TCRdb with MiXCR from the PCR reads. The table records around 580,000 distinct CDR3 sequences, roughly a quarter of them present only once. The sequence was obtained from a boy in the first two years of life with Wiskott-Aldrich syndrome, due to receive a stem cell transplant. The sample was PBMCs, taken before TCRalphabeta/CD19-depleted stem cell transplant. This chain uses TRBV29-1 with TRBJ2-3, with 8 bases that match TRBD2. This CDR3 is CSARLASGYTDTQYF. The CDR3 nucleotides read TGCAGCGCTAGACTAGCGTCAGGCTACACAGATACGCAGTATTTT.